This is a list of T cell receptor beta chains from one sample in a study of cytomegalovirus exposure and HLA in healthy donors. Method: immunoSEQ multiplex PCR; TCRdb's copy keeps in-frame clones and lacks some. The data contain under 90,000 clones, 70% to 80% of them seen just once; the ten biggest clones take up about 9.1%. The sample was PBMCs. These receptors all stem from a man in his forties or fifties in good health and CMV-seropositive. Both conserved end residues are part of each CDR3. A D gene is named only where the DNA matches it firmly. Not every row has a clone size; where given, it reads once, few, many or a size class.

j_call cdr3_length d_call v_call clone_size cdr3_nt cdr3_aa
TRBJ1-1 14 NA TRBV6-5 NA TGTGCCACGATTACCTTTGGGGGGGACACTGAAGCTTTCTTT CATITFGGDTEAFF
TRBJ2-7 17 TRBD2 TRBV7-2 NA TGTGCCAGCAGCGCCCCCAGGGCTAGCGGGGACGGGTACGAGCAGTACTTC CASSAPRASGDGYEQYF
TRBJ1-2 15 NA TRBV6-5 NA TGTGCCAGCAGTTTTTTCCTTCCTCAGGGAGGAGGCTACACCTTC CASSFFLPQGGGYTF
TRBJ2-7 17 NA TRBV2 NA TGTGCCAGCAGTATCCTCCCGTGGTTGGCACAGAGCTACGAGCAGTACTTC CASSILPWLAQSYEQYF
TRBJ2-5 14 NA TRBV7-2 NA TGTGCCAGCAGCTTTGGACTACGGGCGGAGACCCAGTACTTC CASSFGLRAETQYF
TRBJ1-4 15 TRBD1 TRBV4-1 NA TGCGCCAGCAGCTGGGACAGGGCAAGTAATGAAAAACTGTTTTTT CASSWDRASNEKLFF
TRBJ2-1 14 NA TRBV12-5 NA TGTGCTAGTGGTTTGGGCGGACTCAGCAATGAGCAGTTCTTC CASGLGGLSNEQFF
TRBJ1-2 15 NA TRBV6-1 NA TGTGCCAGCAGTGAATACTGGGGGAACAGGGATGGCTACACCTTC CASSEYWGNRDGYTF
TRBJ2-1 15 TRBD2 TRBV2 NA TGTGCCAGCAGACCGGGACTAGCGGGGGCCAATGAGCAGTTCTTC CASRPGLAGANEQFF
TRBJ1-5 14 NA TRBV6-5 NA TGTGCCAGCAGTAGGACTGGGGTCAATCAGCCCCAGCATTTT CASSRTGVNQPQHF
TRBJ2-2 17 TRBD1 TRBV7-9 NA TGTGCCAGCAGCGAGGCCCCGGGACAGGGCTTCACCGGGGAGCTGTTTTTT CASSEAPGQGFTGELFF
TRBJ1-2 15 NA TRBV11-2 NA TGTGCCAGCAGCCCCTCCCGGGATCCGAACTATGGCTACACCTTC CASSPSRDPNYGYTF
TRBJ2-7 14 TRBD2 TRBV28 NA TGTGCCAGCAGCCGAGCTAGCGGGAATCGCGAGCAGTACTTC CASSRASGNREQYF
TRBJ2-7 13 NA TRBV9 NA TGTGCCAGCAGCTCTACGACTGGGGCCGAGCAGTACTTC CASSSTTGAEQYF
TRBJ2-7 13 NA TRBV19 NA TGTGCCAGTAACCCCCAGGAGGGCTACGAGCAGTACTTC CASNPQEGYEQYF
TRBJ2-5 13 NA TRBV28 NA TGTGCCAGCAGTACAGGGTATCAAGAGACCCAGTACTTC CASSTGYQETQYF
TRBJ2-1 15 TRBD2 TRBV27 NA TGTGCCAGCAGGAGAAGCGGGGGGGCCTCGGATGAGCAGTTCTTC CASRRSGGASDEQFF
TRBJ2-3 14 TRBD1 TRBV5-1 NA TGCGCCACTGGACAGGGGGTAGCGACAGATACGCAGTATTTT CATGQGVATDTQYF
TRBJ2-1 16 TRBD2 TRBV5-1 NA TGCGCCAGCAGCATCGGAGCGGGAGGGCCCTCCAATGAGCAGTTCTTC CASSIGAGGPSNEQFF
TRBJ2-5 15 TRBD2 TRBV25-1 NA TGTGCCAGCAGTGCCCTTAGCGGGAACCAAGAGACCCAGTACTTC CASSALSGNQETQYF
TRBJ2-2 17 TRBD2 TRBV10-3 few TGTGCCATCAGTGAGTCAAGTATTAGCGGGATTTATGTGGAGCTGTTTTTT CAISESSISGIYVELFF
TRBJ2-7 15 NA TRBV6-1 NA TGTGCCAGCAGTCTAACAGGGCTAAGCTCCTACGAGCAGTACTTC CASSLTGLSSYEQYF
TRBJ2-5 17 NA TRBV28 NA TGTGCCAGCAGTTTATTAGGACAGGGAGGGATGCAAGAGACCCAGTACTTC CASSLLGQGGMQETQYF
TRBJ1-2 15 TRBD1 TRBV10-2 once TGCGCCAGCAGGGGACAGCTGAAGGGGAGCCATGGCTACACCTTC CASRGQLKGSHGYTF
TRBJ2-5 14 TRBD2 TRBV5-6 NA TGTGCCAGCAGTCATAGCGGGGGGGCAGAGACCCAGTACTTC CASSHSGGAETQYF
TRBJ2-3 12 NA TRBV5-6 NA TGTGCCAGCAGCTCTTTTACAGATACGCAGTATTTT CASSSFTDTQYF
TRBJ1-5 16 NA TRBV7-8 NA TGTGCCAGCAGCTTAACTCGCTCAACTAGCAATCAGCCCCAGCATTTT CASSLTRSTSNQPQHF
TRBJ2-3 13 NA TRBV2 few TGTGCCAGCCGTAGGGAAAAGGGGGTTACGCAGTATTTT CASRREKGVTQYF
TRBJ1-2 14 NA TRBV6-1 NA TGTGCCAGCTGCGGGACTACGGTAGCAGATGGCTACACCTTC CASCGTTVADGYTF
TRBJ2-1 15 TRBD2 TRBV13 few TGTGCCAGCAGCTTAGGTTCTGCGGGGGACTTAGAGTGCATCTTC CASSLGSAGDLECIF
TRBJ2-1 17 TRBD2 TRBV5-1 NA TGCGCCAGCAGCTTGGAGCCTAGCGGGGGCGGGTACAATGAGCAGTTCTTC CASSLEPSGGGYNEQFF
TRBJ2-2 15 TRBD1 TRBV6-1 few TGTGCCAGCAGCTTGGGACAGGGGAACACCGGGGAGCTGTTTTTT CASSLGQGNTGELFF
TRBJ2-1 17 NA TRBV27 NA TGTGCCAGCACTACCCTCGGGATGAAGGGTGTCTACAATGAGCAGTTCTTC CASTTLGMKGVYNEQFF